This T cell receptor (beta chain) originates from a study of T cells after yellow fever vaccination. Study-wide background: When fractions had low cell numbers, they were prepared with SMART-Seq v4 Ultra Low Input.

TCRdb redid the calling of the 5' RACE reads with MiXCR, one entry per CDR3 protein. There are some 160,000 distinct CDR3 sequences in the sample; less than 9% occur only once, and approximately 2.4% lies in the top ten. This clonotype appeared many times. Its antigen is unidentified. Study-wide points: The secondary response was weaker, and its peak arrived faster, on day 5 versus 15. The appearance of a small share of clonotypes in both CD4 and CD8 compartments was observed.

The clonotype was recovered from a man between 18 and 29 years old who received the YFV17D yellow fever vaccine. Specimen: CD4+ T cells sorted from PBMCs, collected 5 days after the first yellow fever vaccination.

This chain's CDR3 is CASSLRARGTEAFF. The DNA of the CDR3 is TGTGCCAGCAGCTTAAGGGCCAGGGGAACTGAAGCTTTCTTT. This chain links TRBV5-6 with TRBJ1-1, with a weak D call TRBD1 (6 bases). Trimming took 2 bases from V and 5 from J, leaving 13 bases between them. This CDR3 is 14 amino acids long. CDR1 is SGHDT and CDR2 is YYEEEE in the germline V gene.